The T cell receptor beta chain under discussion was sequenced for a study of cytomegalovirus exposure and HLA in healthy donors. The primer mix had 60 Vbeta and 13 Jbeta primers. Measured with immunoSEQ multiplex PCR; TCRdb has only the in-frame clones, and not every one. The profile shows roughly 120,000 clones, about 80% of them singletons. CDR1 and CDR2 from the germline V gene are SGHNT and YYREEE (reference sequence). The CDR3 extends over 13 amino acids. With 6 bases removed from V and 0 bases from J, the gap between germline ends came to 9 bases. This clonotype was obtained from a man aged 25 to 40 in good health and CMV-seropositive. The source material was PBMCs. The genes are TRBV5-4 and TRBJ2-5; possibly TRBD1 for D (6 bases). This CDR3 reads CASTTGNQETQYF. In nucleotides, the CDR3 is TGTGCCAGCACGACAGGAAACCAAGAGACCCAGTACTTC.